The clone carrying this TCR beta chain was picked up a small number of times. What it binds is not known. This entry is derived from a study of response to subunit inactivated influenza vaccine. TCRdb redid the calling of the RT-PCR reads with MiXCR, one entry per CDR3 protein. The data show around 530,000 distinct CDR3 sequences, about 17% seen once. This CDR3 is 16 amino acids long. Trimming pared 2 bases from V and 2 bases from J, leaving 14 bases between. Looked up from germline, CDR1 is MNHEY and CDR2 is SVGEGT. Study findings and constraints: After each seasonal influenza vaccination, few new T cells are recruited, the authors suggested.

This chain uses TRBV6-2 or TRBV6-3 with TRBJ2-3; perhaps D is TRBD1 or TRBD2 (5 bases each). The source is a man aged 50 to 75 who received an inactivated influenza vaccine. Sample: CD4+ T cells sorted from PBMCs, taken about 23 months after vaccination. In DNA form, the CDR3 reads TGTGCCAGCAGTTACCGAGGAAGGGACCACACAGATACGCAGTATTTT. It is translated as CASSYRGRDHTDTQYF.